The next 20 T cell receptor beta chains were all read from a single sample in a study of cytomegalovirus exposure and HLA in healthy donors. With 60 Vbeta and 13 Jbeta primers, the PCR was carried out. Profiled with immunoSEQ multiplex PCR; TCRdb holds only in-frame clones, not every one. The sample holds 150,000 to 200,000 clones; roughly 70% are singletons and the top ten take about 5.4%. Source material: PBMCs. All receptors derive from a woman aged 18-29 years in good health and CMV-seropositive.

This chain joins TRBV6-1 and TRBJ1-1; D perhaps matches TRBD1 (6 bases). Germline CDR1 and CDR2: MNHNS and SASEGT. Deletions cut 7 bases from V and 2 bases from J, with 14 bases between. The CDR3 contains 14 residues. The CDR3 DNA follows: TGTGCCAGCATTCGTACAGGGCCTAACACTGAAGCTTTCTTT. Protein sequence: CASIRTGPNTEAFF.

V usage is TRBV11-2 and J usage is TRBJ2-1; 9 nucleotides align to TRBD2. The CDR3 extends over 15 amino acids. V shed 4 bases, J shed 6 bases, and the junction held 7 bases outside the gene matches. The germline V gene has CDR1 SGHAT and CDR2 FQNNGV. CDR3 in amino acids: CASSWRGGLSNEQFF. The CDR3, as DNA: TGTGCCAGCAGCTGGCGGGGGGGCCTGAGCAATGAGCAGTTCTTC.

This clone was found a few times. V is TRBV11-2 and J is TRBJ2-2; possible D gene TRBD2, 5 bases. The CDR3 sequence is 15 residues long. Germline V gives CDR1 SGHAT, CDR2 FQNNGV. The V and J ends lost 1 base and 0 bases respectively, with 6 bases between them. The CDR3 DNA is TGTGCCAGCAGCTTAGGAGGGTCGAACACCGGGGAGCTGTTTTTT. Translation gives CASSLGGSNTGELFF.

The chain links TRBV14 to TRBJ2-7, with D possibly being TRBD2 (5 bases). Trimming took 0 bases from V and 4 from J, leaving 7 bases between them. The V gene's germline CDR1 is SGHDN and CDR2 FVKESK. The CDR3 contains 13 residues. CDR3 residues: CASSQDGGYEQYF. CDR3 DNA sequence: TGTGCCAGCAGCCAAGACGGAGGATACGAGCAGTACTTC.

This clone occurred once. The CDR3 here is CASSTPDRLNEQYF. DNA of the CDR3: TGTGCCAGTAGTACCCCGGACAGGTTGAACGAGCAGTACTTC. The chain uses TRBV19 and TRBJ2-5, with TRBD1 matching over 7 bases. The better agreement between TRBJ2-7 and the DNA end casts doubt on the J call. CDR1 LNHDA and CDR2 SQIVND come from the germline V gene (reference sequence). The CDR3 is made up of 14 amino acids.

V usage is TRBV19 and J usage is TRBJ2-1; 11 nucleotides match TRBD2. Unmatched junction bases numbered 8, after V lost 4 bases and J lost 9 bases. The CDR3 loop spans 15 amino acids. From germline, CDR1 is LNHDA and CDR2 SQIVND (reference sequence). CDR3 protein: CASSKAPGTSGEQFF. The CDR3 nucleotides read TGTGCCAGTAGTAAGGCCCCCGGGACTAGCGGTGAGCAGTTCTTC.

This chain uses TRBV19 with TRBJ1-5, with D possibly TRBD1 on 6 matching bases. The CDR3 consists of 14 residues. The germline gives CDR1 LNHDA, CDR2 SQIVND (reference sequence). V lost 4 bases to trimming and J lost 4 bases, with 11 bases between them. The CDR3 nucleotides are TGTGCCAGTAGTAAAGGACAGCTAAATCAGCCCCAGCATTTT. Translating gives CASSKGQLNQPQHF.

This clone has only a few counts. The CDR3, as DNA: TGTGCCAGCTCACCGGGACAGGGGGCGAGCACAGATACGCAGTATTTT. Protein sequence: CASSPGQGASTDTQYF. The chain combines TRBV7-6 with TRBJ2-3, with 12 bases lining up with TRBD1. The CDR3 is 16 amino acids. Germline trimming cut 8 bases from V and 0 bases from J; bases unmatched to any gene: 6. CDR1 and CDR2 from the germline V gene are SGHVS and FNYEAQ.

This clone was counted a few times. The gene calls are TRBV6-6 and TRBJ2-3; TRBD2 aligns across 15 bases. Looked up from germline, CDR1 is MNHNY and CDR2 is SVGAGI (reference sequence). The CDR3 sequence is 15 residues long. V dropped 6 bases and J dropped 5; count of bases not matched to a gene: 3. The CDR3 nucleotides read TGTGCCAGCAGAATGGGACTAGCGGGGGGAGATACGCAGTATTTT. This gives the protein CASRMGLAGGDTQYF.

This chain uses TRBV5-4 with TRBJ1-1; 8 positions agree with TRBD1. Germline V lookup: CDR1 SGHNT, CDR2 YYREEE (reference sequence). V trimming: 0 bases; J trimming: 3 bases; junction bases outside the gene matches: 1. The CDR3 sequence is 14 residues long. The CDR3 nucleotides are TGTGCCAGCAGCTTGGACAGGGGGGACACTGAAGCTTTCTTT. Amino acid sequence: CASSLDRGDTEAFF.

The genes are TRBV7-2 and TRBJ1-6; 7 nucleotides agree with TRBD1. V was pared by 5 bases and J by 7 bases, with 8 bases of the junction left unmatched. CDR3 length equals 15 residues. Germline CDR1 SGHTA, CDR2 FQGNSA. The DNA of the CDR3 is TGTGCCAGCAGCACCTTGGCAGGGGGGAATTCACCCCTCCACTTT. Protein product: CASSTLAGGNSPLHF.

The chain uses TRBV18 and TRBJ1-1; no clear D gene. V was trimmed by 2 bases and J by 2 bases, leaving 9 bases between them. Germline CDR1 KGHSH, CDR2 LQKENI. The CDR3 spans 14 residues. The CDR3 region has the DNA TGTGCCAGCTCACCAACGACGACTAACACTGAAGCTTTCTTT. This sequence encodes CASSPTTTNTEAFF.

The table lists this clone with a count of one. This CDR3 is CASSQGTGTGSDTIYF. The CDR3 bases are TGCGCCAGCAGCCAGGGCACCGGGACAGGGAGCGACACCATATATTTT. This chain connects TRBV4-3 to TRBJ1-3; TRBD1 agrees at 9 bases. After removal of 3 bases from V and 8 bases from J, the junction contained 11 bases not matched to a gene. Germline CDR1 LGHNA, CDR2 YSLEER. CDR3 size: 16 residues.

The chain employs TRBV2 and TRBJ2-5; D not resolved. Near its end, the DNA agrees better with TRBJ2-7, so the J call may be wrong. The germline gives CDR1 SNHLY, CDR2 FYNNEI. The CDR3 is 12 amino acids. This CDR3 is CASKKEVHEQYF. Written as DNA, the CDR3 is TGTGCCAGCAAAAAAGAGGTCCACGAGCAGTACTTC.

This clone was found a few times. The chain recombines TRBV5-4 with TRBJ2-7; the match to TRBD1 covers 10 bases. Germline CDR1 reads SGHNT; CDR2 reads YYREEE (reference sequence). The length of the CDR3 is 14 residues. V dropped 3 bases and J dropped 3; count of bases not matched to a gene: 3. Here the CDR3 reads CASSWDRGGYEQYF. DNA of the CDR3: TGTGCCAGCAGCTGGGACAGGGGTGGCTACGAGCAGTACTTC. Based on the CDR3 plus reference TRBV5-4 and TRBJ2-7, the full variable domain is ETGVTQSPTHLIKTRGQQVTLRCSSQSGHNTVSWYQQALGQGPQFIFQYYREEENGRGNFPPRFSGLQFPNYSSELNVNALELDDSALYLCASSWDRGGYEQYFGPGTRLTVT.

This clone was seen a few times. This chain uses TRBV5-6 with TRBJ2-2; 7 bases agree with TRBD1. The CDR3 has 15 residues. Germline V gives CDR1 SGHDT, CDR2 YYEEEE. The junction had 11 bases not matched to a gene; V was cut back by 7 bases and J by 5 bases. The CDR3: CASQRGQGQTGELFF. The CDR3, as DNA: TGTGCCAGCCAAAGGGGGCAGGGCCAGACCGGGGAGCTGTTTTTT.

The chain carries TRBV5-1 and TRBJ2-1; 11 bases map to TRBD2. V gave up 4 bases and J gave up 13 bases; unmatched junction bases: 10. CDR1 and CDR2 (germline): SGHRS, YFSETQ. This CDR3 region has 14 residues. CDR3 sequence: CASSLEGLAAQQFF. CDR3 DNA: TGCGCCAGCAGCCTGGAGGGACTAGCGGCTCAACAGTTCTTC.

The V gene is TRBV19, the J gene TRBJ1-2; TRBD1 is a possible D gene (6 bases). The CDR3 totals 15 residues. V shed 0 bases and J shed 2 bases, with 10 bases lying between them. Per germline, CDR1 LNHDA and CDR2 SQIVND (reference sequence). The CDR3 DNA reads TGTGCCAGTAGTATAGAAGCACAGGGAAACTATGGCTACACCTTC. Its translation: CASSIEAQGNYGYTF.

In nucleotides, the CDR3 is TGTGCCAGCAAAAGGGGCAATGAGCAGTTCTTC. Residues: CASKRGNEQFF. The rearrangement uses TRBV6-5 and TRBJ2-1; possibly TRBD1 for D (5 bases). The length of the CDR3 is 11 residues. CDR1 is MNHEY and CDR2 is SVGAGI in the germline V gene. The V end was cut by 7 bases, the J end by 6 bases, with 7 bases between.

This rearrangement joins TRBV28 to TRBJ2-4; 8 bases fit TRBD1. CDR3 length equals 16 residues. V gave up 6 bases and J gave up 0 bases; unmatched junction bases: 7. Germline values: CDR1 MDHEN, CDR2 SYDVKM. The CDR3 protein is CASSENRGAAKNIQYF. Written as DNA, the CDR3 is TGTGCCAGCAGCGAAAACAGGGGGGCAGCCAAAAACATTCAGTACTTC.